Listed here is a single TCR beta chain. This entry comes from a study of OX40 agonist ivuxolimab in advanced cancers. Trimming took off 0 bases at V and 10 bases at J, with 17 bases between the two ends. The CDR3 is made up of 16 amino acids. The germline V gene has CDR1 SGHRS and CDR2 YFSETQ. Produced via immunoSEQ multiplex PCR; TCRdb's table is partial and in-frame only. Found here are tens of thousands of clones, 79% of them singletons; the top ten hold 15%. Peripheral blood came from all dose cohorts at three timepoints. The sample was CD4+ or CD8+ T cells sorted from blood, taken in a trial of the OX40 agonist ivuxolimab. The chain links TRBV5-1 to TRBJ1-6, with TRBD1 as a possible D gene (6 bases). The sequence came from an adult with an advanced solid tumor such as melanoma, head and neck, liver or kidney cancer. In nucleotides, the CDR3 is TGCGCCAGCAGCTTGGTCGGGGGGGCAGGGTCCTCACCCCTCCACTTT. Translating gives CASSLVGGAGSSPLHF. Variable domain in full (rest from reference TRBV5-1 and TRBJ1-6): KAGVTQTPRYLIKTRGQQVTLSCSPISGHRSVSWYQQTPGQGLQFLFEYFSETQRNKGNFPGRFSGRQFSNSRSEMNVSTLELGDSALYLCASSLVGGAGSSPLHFGNGTRLTVT.